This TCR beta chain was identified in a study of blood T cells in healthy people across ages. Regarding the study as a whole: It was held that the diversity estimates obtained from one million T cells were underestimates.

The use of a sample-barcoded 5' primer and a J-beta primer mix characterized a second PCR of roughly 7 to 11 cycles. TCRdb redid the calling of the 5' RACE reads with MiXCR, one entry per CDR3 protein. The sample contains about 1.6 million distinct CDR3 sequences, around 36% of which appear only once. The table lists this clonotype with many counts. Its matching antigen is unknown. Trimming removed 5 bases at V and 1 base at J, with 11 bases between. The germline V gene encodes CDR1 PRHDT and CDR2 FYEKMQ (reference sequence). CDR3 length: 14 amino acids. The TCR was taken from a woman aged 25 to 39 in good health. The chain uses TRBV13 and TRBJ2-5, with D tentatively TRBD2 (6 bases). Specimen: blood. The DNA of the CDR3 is TGTGCCAGCAGCCGGAGGGGACTCCAAGAGACCCAGTACTTC. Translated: CASSRRGLQETQYF.